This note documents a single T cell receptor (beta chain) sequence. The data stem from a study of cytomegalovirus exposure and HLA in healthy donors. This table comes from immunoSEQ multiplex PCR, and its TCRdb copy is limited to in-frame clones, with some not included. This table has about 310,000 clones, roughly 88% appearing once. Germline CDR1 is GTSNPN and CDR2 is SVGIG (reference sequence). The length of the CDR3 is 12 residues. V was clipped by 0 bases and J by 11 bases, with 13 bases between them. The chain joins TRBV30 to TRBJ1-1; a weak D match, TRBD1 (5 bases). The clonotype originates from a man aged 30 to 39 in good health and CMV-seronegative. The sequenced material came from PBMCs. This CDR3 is CAWSVQALGAFF. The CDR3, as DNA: TGTGCCTGGAGTGTACAGGCGCTAGGGGCTTTCTTT.